Presented here are 32 T cell receptor beta chains from one specimen sequenced in a study of technical replicates of blood from a few donors. Sequencing used immunoSEQ multiplex PCR; TCRdb keeps in-frame clones, though not all of them. The sample includes tens of thousands of clones, 85% to 95% of them seen just once. The sequencing sample was made of T cells isolated from PBMCs. The receptors were gathered from a human donor in good health.

This clone was picked up one time. The V gene is TRBV27, the J gene TRBJ1-1, with D tentatively TRBD1 (6 bases). The CDR3 is 16 amino acids. Germline CDR1 MNHEY, CDR2 SMNVEV (reference sequence). Trimming shortened V by 3 bases and J by 1 base, and 15 bases separated the two germline ends. CDR3: CASSFPLGGGNTEAFF. In DNA, the CDR3 is TGTGCCAGCAGTTTCCCCTTAGGGGGGGGGAACACTGAAGCTTTCTTT.

The V call is TRBV18, the J call TRBJ1-1; TRBD1 is a possible D gene (5 bases). The V gene's germline CDR1 is KGHSH and CDR2 LQKENI. The CDR3 runs 15 residues. Trimming took off 1 base at V and 5 bases at J, with 14 bases between the two ends. The CDR3 DNA is TGTGCCAGCTCACCACGGGGCAGGGATCGGACTGAAGCTTTCTTT. Translating it yields CASSPRGRDRTEAFF.

V and J are TRBV11-3 and TRBJ1-1; D is undetermined. This CDR3 is 14 amino acids long. V was cut by 3 bases and J by 1 base, with 9 bases left in between. Per germline, CDR1 SGHNT and CDR2 YENEEA. The CDR3, as DNA: TGTGCCAGCAGCTTGGGCAGATCGAACACTGAAGCTTTCTTT. Its translation: CASSLGRSNTEAFF.

The V and J genes are TRBV19 and TRBJ2-5; 9 nucleotides align to TRBD2. Germline V CDR1 and CDR2: LNHDA, SQIVND (reference sequence). This CDR3 comprises 13 residues. The V and J ends lost 6 bases and 4 bases, in that order; junction bases with no gene match: 3. CDR3 coding DNA: TGTGCCAGTAGACCTAGCGGGGTAGAGACCCAGTACTTC. This sequence encodes CASRPSGVETQYF.

The V gene is TRBV28, the J gene TRBJ1-5; tentatively, D is TRBD1 (5 bases). Per germline, CDR1 MDHEN and CDR2 SYDVKM. The CDR3 has 16 amino acids. With 1 base removed from V and 6 bases from J, the gap between germline ends came to 16 bases. Here the CDR3 DNA reads TGTGCCAGCAGTTTATTAAATGTCAGGGAGGGTCAGCCCCAGCATTTT. This encodes CASSLLNVREGQPQHF.

The chain links TRBV19 to TRBJ2-7; maybe TRBD1 (6 bases). The CDR3 runs 11 residues. The germline V gene has CDR1 LNHDA and CDR2 SQIVND (reference sequence). V dropped 1 base and J dropped 12 bases, with 10 bases sitting between them. The CDR3 here is CASSIAGALYF. CDR3 DNA: TGTGCCAGTAGTATAGCAGGGGCTCTGTACTTC.

J is TRBJ2-5 and V is TRBV18; the D gene is possibly TRBD2 (5 bases). Germline V lookup: CDR1 KGHSH, CDR2 LQKENI. This CDR3 comprises 14 residues. Trimming took 6 bases from V and 7 from J, leaving 18 bases between them. The CDR3 sequence: CASSDTDLRGTQYF. The CDR3, as DNA: TGTGCCAGCTCCGACACGGACCTCCGGGGGACCCAGTACTTC.

This chain connects TRBV6-5 to TRBJ1-3; unclear D gene. The CDR3 contains 13 residues. The V end lost 6 bases, the J end lost 8 bases, and 14 bases lay between the germline ends. CDR1 and CDR2 from the germline V gene are MNHEY and SVGAGI. As DNA, the CDR3 is TGTGCCAGCAGAGTCGGGGTCCGCGACACCATATATTTT. Translated: CASRVGVRDTIYF.

This chain joins TRBV10-1 and TRBJ2-7; 7 bases map to TRBD1. The CDR3 extends over 15 amino acids. Losses at the gene ends were 2 bases for V and 3 bases for J; bases not matched to a gene: 7. Per germline, CDR1 WNHNN and CDR2 SYGVQD (reference sequence). This CDR3 reads CASSEDVGGFYEQYF. The CDR3 coding sequence is TGCGCCAGCAGTGAGGATGTAGGGGGCTTCTACGAGCAGTACTTC.

The V and J genes are TRBV19 and TRBJ1-5; 8 bases agree with TRBD1. CDR3 size: 15 residues. Unmatched junction bases numbered 7, after V lost 7 bases and J lost 2 bases. Germline lookup yields CDR1 LNHDA and CDR2 SQIVND (reference sequence). The CDR3 is CASIEGQGRNQPQHF. Written as DNA, the CDR3 is TGTGCCAGTATCGAAGGACAGGGACGCAATCAGCCCCAGCATTTT.

The chain has TRBV10-3 and TRBJ2-7, with TRBD2 matching 12 bases. J gave up 1 base and V 9 bases, and 4 bases lay outside the gene matches. The germline CDR1 and CDR2 sequences are ENHRY and SYGVKD. The CDR3 has 14 residues. The CDR3 spells CAIGGTSGSYEQYF. The CDR3 nucleotides read TGTGCCATAGGGGGGACTAGCGGGTCCTACGAGCAGTACTTC.

The V call is TRBV7-9, the J call TRBJ2-5, with D unclear. Germline V CDR1 and CDR2: SEHNR, FQNEAQ (reference sequence). This CDR3 is built from 14 residues. V was shortened by 0 bases and J by 3 bases, with 8 bases between the two germline ends. CDR3: CASSLAIAKETQYF. The CDR3 DNA reads TGTGCCAGCAGCTTAGCCATTGCGAAAGAGACCCAGTACTTC. Based on the CDR3 plus reference TRBV7-9 and TRBJ2-5, the full variable domain is DTGVSQNPRHKITKRGQNVTFRCDPISEHNRLYWYRQTLGQGPEFLTYFQNEAQLEKSRLLSDRFSAERPKGSFSTLEIQRTEQGDSAMYLCASSLAIAKETQYFGPGTRLLVL.

The J gene is TRBJ2-1, the V gene TRBV7-3; unclear D gene. In germline, CDR1 is SGHTA, CDR2 FQGTGA. V lost 4 bases to trimming and J lost 5 bases, with 15 bases between them. The CDR3 runs 15 residues. In DNA form, the CDR3 reads TGTGCCAGCAGCTCCCAACCACAGTTAAACAATGAGCAGTTCTTC. Translation gives CASSSQPQLNNEQFF.

The V gene is TRBV5-1, the J gene TRBJ2-2, with 13 positions matching TRBD2. The CDR3 is 16 residues long. The V gene's germline CDR1 is SGHRS and CDR2 YFSETQ. V trimming: 4 bases; J trimming: 5 bases; junction bases outside the gene matches: 5. This chain's CDR3 is CASSSPGLAGTGELFF. CDR3 coding DNA: TGCGCCAGCAGCAGTCCGGGACTAGCGGGGACCGGGGAGCTGTTTTTT.

The gene calls are TRBV19 and TRBJ1-1; D might be TRBD1 (5 bases). The germline V gene has CDR1 LNHDA and CDR2 SQIVND (reference sequence). Deletions cut 3 bases from V and 1 base from J, with 9 bases between. The CDR3 is 14 amino acids. CDR3 amino acids: CASSIIGQNTEAFF. The CDR3 nucleotides read TGTGCCAGTAGTATTATTGGACAGAACACTGAAGCTTTCTTT.

This clone was seen only once. The rearrangement links TRBV15 to TRBJ2-1; 8 bases are shared with TRBD2. In germline, CDR1 is LNHNV, CDR2 YYDKDF (reference sequence). V was clipped by 4 bases and J by 0 bases; unmatched bases: 5. The CDR3 contains 16 residues. The CDR3 DNA follows: TGTGCCACCAGCACCTTAGCGGGGACCTCCTACAATGAGCAGTTCTTC. It codes for CATSTLAGTSYNEQFF.

The chain employs TRBV19 and TRBJ1-2, with 8 bases aligning to TRBD1. Trimming at V came to 8 bases and at J to 3 bases, leaving 11 bases not matched to a gene. Germline lookup yields CDR1 LNHDA and CDR2 SQIVND (reference sequence). The CDR3 loop spans 15 amino acids. Written as DNA, the CDR3 is TGTGCCAGTTGGACAGGGACCCGAAGGGACTATGGCTACACCTTC. This codes for CASWTGTRRDYGYTF. Drawing the rest from reference TRBV19 and TRBJ1-2, the complete variable domain is DGGITQSPKYLFRKEGQNVTLSCEQNLNHDAMYWYRQDPGQGLRLIYYSQIVNDFQKGDIAEGYSVSREKKESFPLTVTSAQKNPTAFYLCASWTGTRRDYGYTFGSGTRLTVV.

The rearrangement joins TRBV19 to TRBJ1-2, with D unresolved. Per the germline V gene, CDR1 is LNHDA and CDR2 is SQIVND (reference sequence). The ends were cut back, 3 bases at V and 5 bases at J, with 16 bases in the middle. CDR3 length equals 15 residues. The CDR3 protein is CASSIFGGGTYGYTF. The CDR3 coding sequence is TGTGCCAGTAGTATTTTTGGCGGAGGAACGTATGGCTACACCTTC.

The V and J genes are TRBV7-2 and TRBJ2-7; TRBD2 matches 11 bases. Germline V gene lookup returns CDR1 SGHTA and CDR2 FQGNSA. This CDR3 contains 16 residues. V was clipped by 3 bases and J by 6 bases; unmatched bases: 10. CDR3 loop: CASSFAQLAGVFEQYF. Here the CDR3 DNA reads TGTGCCAGCAGCTTTGCCCAACTAGCGGGAGTTTTCGAGCAGTACTTC.

The chain combines TRBV27 with TRBJ1-1, with D possibly TRBD1 on 5 matching bases. Trimming took off 3 bases at V and 6 bases at J, with 8 bases between the two ends. Germline V CDR1 and CDR2: MNHEY, SMNVEV (reference sequence). The CDR3 has 12 residues. The CDR3 spells CASSLGGSEAFF. The CDR3 coding sequence is TGTGCCAGCAGTTTGGGGGGGTCTGAAGCTTTCTTT.

The chain carries TRBV28 and TRBJ2-2; weak D call: TRBD1 (5 bases). Trimming took off 3 bases at V and 6 bases at J, with 14 bases between the two ends. Germline CDR1 reads MDHEN; CDR2 reads SYDVKM. The CDR3 totals 15 residues. This CDR3 reads CASSLGRVGSGELFF. DNA of the CDR3: TGTGCCAGCAGTTTGGGCAGGGTGGGTTCCGGGGAGCTGTTTTTT.

This chain connects TRBV4-1 to TRBJ1-2; 8 nucleotides line up with TRBD1. The CDR3 is 16 amino acids. Germline loops: CDR1 MGHRA, CDR2 YSYEKL. After removal of 2 bases from V and 3 bases from J, the junction contained 8 bases not matched to a gene. The CDR3 nucleotides read TGCGCCAGCAGCCAATCCCCGGACAGGGTCCACTATGGCTACACCTTC. The encoded protein is CASSQSPDRVHYGYTF.

This sequence joins TRBV6-4 and TRBJ1-1; 7 nucleotides agree with TRBD1. The trim removed 4 bases at V and 2 bases at J, leaving 4 bases unmatched. The CDR3 extends over 14 amino acids. CDR1 and CDR2 (germline): MRHNA, SNTAGT. CDR3 nucleotide sequence: TGTGCCAGCAGTGTTGAGGGGGCAAACACTGAAGCTTTCTTT. It translates to CASSVEGANTEAFF.

The chain couples TRBV6-6 to TRBJ2-1; D uncertain. This CDR3 is built from 16 residues. V was shortened by 6 bases and J by 5 bases, with 20 bases between the two germline ends. CDR1 and CDR2 (germline): MNHNY, SVGAGI (reference sequence). CDR3 coding DNA: TGTGCCAGCAGCCACACAGTCGCTCGACGAAACAATGAGCAGTTCTTC. Translating gives CASSHTVARRNNEQFF.

The chain recombines TRBV5-6 with TRBJ2-7, with D perhaps matching TRBD1 (5 bases). Deletions cut 4 bases from V and 2 bases from J, with 16 bases between. CDR1 and CDR2 from the germline V gene are SGHDT and YYEEEE. There are 15 residues in the CDR3. CDR3 sequence: CASSPRKTAAYEQYF. The CDR3 nucleotides are TGTGCCAGCAGCCCTAGGAAGACAGCAGCCTACGAGCAGTACTTC.

This chain connects TRBV5-6 to TRBJ2-5; a weak D match, TRBD2 (5 bases). The CDR3 is made up of 15 amino acids. CDR1 and CDR2 from the germline V gene are SGHDT and YYEEEE. With 3 bases removed from V and 5 bases from J, the gap between germline ends came to 17 bases. This chain's CDR3 is CASSWSAVKRETQYF. The DNA for the CDR3 is TGTGCCAGCAGCTGGTCAGCGGTAAAAAGGGAGACCCAGTACTTC.

This clone was detected a few times. The V call is TRBV28, the J call TRBJ2-7; 10 nucleotides agree with TRBD2. The junction had 10 bases not matched to a gene; V was cut back by 4 bases and J by 4 bases. Germline values: CDR1 MDHEN, CDR2 SYDVKM. The CDR3 has 16 amino acids. In nucleotides, the CDR3 is TGTGCCAGCAGTTGGCCGAGGGGGACTAGCGATTACGAGCAGTACTTC. Encoded protein: CASSWPRGTSDYEQYF.

The chain is built from TRBV11-3 and TRBJ2-5, with TRBD1 identical over 9 bases. The CDR3 extends over 16 amino acids. Germline values: CDR1 SGHNT, CDR2 YENEEA. V lost 5 bases to trimming and J lost 5 bases; unmatched junction nucleotides: 12. The DNA for the CDR3 is TGTGCCAGCAGCCCATCGTTCGGGACAGGGCTCGAGACCCAGTACTTC. Translated: CASSPSFGTGLETQYF.

This chain uses TRBV6-1 with TRBJ1-1; D uncertain. Per the germline V gene, CDR1 is MNHNS and CDR2 is SASEGT. Trimming removed 10 bases from V and 0 bases from J, with 15 bases in between. The CDR3 has 14 amino acids. CDR3 residues: CATAHGPMNTEAFF. Here the CDR3 DNA reads TGTGCCACCGCACATGGGCCAATGAACACTGAAGCTTTCTTT.

This chain uses TRBV19 with TRBJ1-1; the D gene is possibly TRBD1 (6 bases). V was cut by 6 bases and J by 0 bases, with 11 bases left in between. This CDR3 is built from 14 residues. Germline lookup yields CDR1 LNHDA and CDR2 SQIVND (reference sequence). CDR3 region: CASRIGQLNTEAFF. The CDR3 nucleotides are TGTGCCAGTAGGATCGGACAGTTGAACACTGAAGCTTTCTTT.

The sample holds a few counts of this clone. This chain connects TRBV6-1 to TRBJ1-3; no definite D call. The CDR3 contains 16 residues. Trimming pared 0 bases from V and 0 bases from J, leaving 9 bases between. Germline CDR1 is MNHNS and CDR2 is SASEGT. The CDR3 DNA reads TGTGCCAGCAGTGAAGCCCAGGCGATCTCTGGAAACACCATATATTTT. Protein: CASSEAQAISGNTIYF.

The chain employs TRBV29-1 and TRBJ1-1; no reliable D call. Germline loops: CDR1 SQVTM, CDR2 ANQGSEA. The CDR3 length is 14 residues. The V end lost 6 bases, the J end lost 4 bases, and 18 bases lay between the germline ends. The CDR3 is CSVLRGRLSTEAFF. CDR3 sequence (DNA): TGCAGCGTACTAAGAGGGAGATTAAGCACTGAAGCTTTCTTT.